This TCR beta chain was obtained from a study of blood T cell repertoires in COVID-19. Per the original methods: Estimation of nucleated cell counts relied on the amplification of reference gene primers. Profiled with immunoSEQ multiplex PCR; TCRdb holds only in-frame clones, not every one. V and J calls and clone size are as listed in that table; D and trimming were resolved from the DNA. Of roughly 100,000 clones listed, 85% to 90% are singletons. This CDR3 region has 14 residues. Trimming cost V 6 bases and J 5 bases; bases outside gene matches: 7. CDR1 SGHTA and CDR2 FQGNSA come from the germline V gene.

Sequencing was done on a sample of peripheral blood. V is TRBV7-2 and J is TRBJ2-3, with 8 nucleotides matching TRBD1. The source is a human donor in a cohort sampled during active COVID-19. The CDR3 sequence: CASSRDRSIDTQYF. Here the CDR3 DNA reads TGTGCCAGCAGTCGGGACAGGTCCATAGATACGCAGTATTTT.